This T cell receptor (beta chain) was sequenced in a study of shared clonotypes between healthy human individuals (dated by TCRdb to about 2020). Regarding the complete study: A couple of women and a few men aged 18 to 49 years were included in the cohort. To increase sequencing depth and limit assay-specific biases, different laboratories used diverse techniques to prepare libraries and sequence TCR repertoires. To estimate repertoire size and how much clonotypes are shared between individuals, the study performed deep sequencing of blood TCR repertoires from roughly five healthy adults. Leukapheresis yielded between about 0.85 and 9 billion PBMCs per donor.

Using the deep immunoSEQ assay, TCR CDR3 regions were amplified from genomic DNA by multiplex PCR. Extracted genomic DNA from each cell subset was spread evenly across all wells of several immunoSEQ 96-well plates, with each plate serving as a replicate. For unsorted PBMC, 300 ng genomic DNA, equal to roughly 33,000 T cell genomes, was loaded into each replicate PCR. Ten immunoSEQ deep assay plates were used to sequence unsorted PBMC genomic DNA. The purified libraries were quantified using a Qubit 3.0 fluorometer, sized with a Bioanalyzer 2100, and then quantified again using the KAPA Library Quantification kit. Each immunoSEQ 96-well plate was sequenced on its own single-read 150-cycle Illumina NextSeq 550 flow cell. In the paper's pipeline: The immunoSEQ output contained only junctional sequences without quality scores, so filtering could not match that applied to full-length reads. Sequences were annotated with PyIR, a Python wrapper for IgBLAST v1.9, and V/J genes and CDR3 were assigned using IMGT germline references. Reads were filtered out if the reads had weak V/J assignments (E-value above 1e-6), no CDR3, stop codons, out-of-frame junctions, or ambiguous translated residues. V3J clonotypes were defined by identical inferred V gene, J gene, and CDR3 amino acid sequence. To compute the percentage overlap between repertoires, the number of shared unique clonotypes was divided by the size of the smaller repertoire. Richness of each repertoire was evaluated using RTK rarefaction, the Chao1 estimator, and Recon v2.1 estimates of unobserved clonotypes. TCRdb provides this immuneACCESS table in a form limited to in-frame rearrangements. Some clones are lacking; in checked studies, under half of them reflect an unresolved V gene, and why the rest are absent is not known. That table gives V, J and clone size, and the DNA gave D and trimming. The sample records about 470,000 clones, more than 75% of which are singletons. The ten largest clones capture around 14% of the sample.

Looking up the germline V gene yields CDR1 MNHEY and CDR2 SVGAGI. The CDR3 contains 15 residues, cysteine and phenylalanine counted. The kept DNA is CDR3 alone, 45 bases in frame from the first base. Germline trimming: 6 bases from V, 6 bases from J; junction bases outside gene matches: 10. Donors were healthy HIV-negative adults with no recently reported acute infections or vaccinations. Every donor was a Caucasian adult residing in Nashville, Tennessee, USA. For unsorted samples, tens of millions of PBMCs were counted, and genomic DNA was extracted using the QIAamp DNA Blood Mini kit. Blood was obtained by leukapheresis, after which PBMCs were separated by Ficoll-Histopaque density gradient centrifugation and cryopreserved in liquid nitrogen vapor phase. The investigation overall reported the following: Because the study included only a small number of donors, the genetic and exposure-history diversity represented was limited. Sampling was restricted to blood, and TCR repertoires in tissue are likely to differ from TCR repertoires in blood. Based on pairwise subsampling, the degree of clonotype sharing among donors was expected to be affected by sequencing depth.

Worth noting for this clone: Its antigen is not yet known. No quality values exist for individual bases; no much larger clone is one base distant.

This chain joins TRBV6-5 to TRBJ2-1, with 8 bases in between that match TRBD1. Sequenced: PBMCs. This receptor was taken from a middle-aged woman in good health. Some clones in this sample may be carry-over from other donors' samples. The CDR3 reads as follows: CASRFGQGKGNEQFF. The DNA reads as follows: TGTGCCAGCAGATTTGGACAGGGTAAGGGCAATGAGCAGTTCTTC.